This record concerns one T cell receptor (beta chain) sequence. The antigen is undetermined. The data derive from a study of cytomegalovirus exposure and HLA in healthy donors. PCR employed 60 Vbeta and 13 Jbeta primers. Some clones are missing from TCRdb's copy, which holds only in-frame ones; the method was immunoSEQ multiplex PCR. The table has 99,000 or so clones, over 60% seen once. Study outcomes and limitations: Accounts indicate the classifier identified cytomegalovirus status with strong specificity and sensitivity. Rarity characterized most TCR sequences, yet some public TCRs appeared in many donors. TCR beta V segments were, for the most part, productive about 87% or about 30% of the time in an earlier analysis.

V shed 4 bases and J 1 base; nucleotides not matched to a gene: 7. The CDR3 length is 15 residues. Germline lookup yields CDR1 SGHRS and CDR2 YFSETQ. The clonotype was recovered from a man between 35 and 55 years old in good health and CMV-seropositive. V usage is TRBV5-1 and J usage is TRBJ2-7, with 8 bases that match TRBD2. Input material: PBMCs. The CDR3 here is CASSQREGESYEQYF. CDR3 sequence (DNA): TGCGCCAGCAGCCAACGGGAGGGAGAGTCCTACGAGCAGTACTTC.